This record concerns one T cell receptor beta chain sequence. Its antigen is not yet known. It has no much larger one-base neighbor in the sample; base qualities were not kept. Systemically healthy Caucasian individuals from Russia, around 38 in total and aged roughly 6 to 90 years, were included as donors. Each donor gave around 9 milliliters of peripheral blood, collected into EDTA-treated Vacutainer tubes. Ficoll-Paque density-gradient centrifugation was used to isolate PBMCs, with at least 6 million per sample. Total RNA, at least 6 micrograms per sample, was extracted from PBMCs with Trizol reagent. The percentages of naive CD45RAhigh/CD27high T cells were determined by flow cytometry on a PBMC aliquot from every donor. Receptors were amplified or captured by 5' RACE. Sequenced on an Illumina HiSeq 2500. The second PCR ran for roughly 7 to 11 cycles and used a J-beta primer mix along with a sample-barcoded 5' primer. A unique molecular identifier was introduced onto each TCR beta cDNA molecule by a template-switch 5' adaptor carrying 12 random nucleotides. Each sample yielded at least 2.5 million CDR3-containing paired-end reads. First-strand cDNA was synthesized from all RNA with the Mint cDNA synthesis kit, primed by a TRBC-specific oligonucleotide. All cDNA was treated with uracil-DNA glycosylase and then went through a first 18-cycle PCR with the universal primers M1SS and BC2_uni_R. The study's own analysis went as follows. Each sample was normalized by randomly selecting 1 million high-quality reads, each carrying a distinct molecular identifier. Instead of being binned into consensus sequences, reads with shared molecular identifiers were discarded. CDR3 identification, clonotype clustering and error correction used MiTCR with a Q25 quality threshold and the strictest error-elimination algorithm. A nonparametric unseen species model using Euler transformation provided a lower-bound estimate of total TCR beta diversity. The public sequencing data were trimmed at Q25 with fastp and processed into clonotypes with MiXCR by TCRdb, which kept only in-frame beta chains. Rows matching on CDR3 protein sequence are summarized as one entry with the most common DNA and genes. TCRdb's processing, not the authors', yielded these V and J calls. The sample table contains fewer than 900,000 distinct CDR3 sequences; only one count was recorded for more than 40% of them. The ten largest clonotypes hold around a fifth of the sample.

This record belongs to a study of blood T cells in healthy people across ages (dated by TCRdb to the mid-2010s). A note on the overall study: In model experiments, roughly one uniquely barcoded TCR beta cDNA molecule per two T cells was captured by template switching. Donors were grouped into four age groups: young (average 16 years), middle-aged (roughly 38), aged (approximately 67) and long-lived (roughly 80). The study analyzed two additional independent replicas of 1 million unique cDNA reads from the same blood draw for two donors, one aged 18 to 30 and one aged 80 or older. To avoid experimental bias, donors of different ages were randomly spread across the sequencing lanes. The study measured age-related changes in TCR beta repertoire diversity using deep sequencing normalized with unique cDNA molecular identifiers. Overall study outcomes, separate from this receptor: Conclusive comparison of naive and antigen-experienced compartments was prevented by the profiling of bulk unsorted PBMCs. Compared with the aged group, more naive CD4+ T cells, fewer expanded clones and increased TCR diversity were shown by the long-lived group, suggesting age selection. A strong correlation was found between observed TCR beta diversity and the percentage of naive T cells measured by flow cytometry. Estimates of total diversity based on one million sequenced T cells were considered lower bounds and underestimates. As age increased, observed TCR beta diversity per million T cells dropped in a roughly linear way, and a significant reduction was already evident by age approximately 40. Because the CMV infection status of the donors was unknown, age-related changes in expanded clonotypes may potentially have been confounded.

Trimmed from V: 3 bases; trimmed from J: 4 bases; junction bases lacking a gene match: 11. The CDR3 measures 17 amino acids from cysteine to phenylalanine. Of the read, only the CDR3 DNA is kept; its 51 bases are in frame from base 1. The germline V gene (reference sequence) supplies CDR1 LGHDT and CDR2 YNNKEL. The TCR originated in a woman aged 55-70 years in good health. Sample: blood. The chain is encoded by TRBV3-1 joined to TRBJ2-1; TRBD2 aligns with 8 central bases. The CDR3 reads CASSQVLFGGEYNEQFF. The DNA sequence reads TGTGCCAGCAGCCAGGTCCTCTTCGGGGGGGAATACAATGAGCAGTTCTTC.